This TCR beta chain appears in the sequencing data of a study of control samples from healthy donors and cancer patients (dated by TCRdb to about 2020). Comments on this clone: Its binding antigen is unknown. No base-level quality is on record; no much larger clone is a single base apart.

Libraries came from the immunoSEQ multiplex PCR assay. TCRdb mirrors the immuneACCESS table, restricted to in-frame sequences. Some clones are absent from its copies; in checked studies, under half trace to an unresolved V gene, and the reason for the others is unknown. The sample includes about 98,000 clones, with around 82% observed a single time. Jointly, the top ten make up approximately 2% of the sample. The sequencing input was blood. This receptor was identified in a man aged 55 to 69 in good health.

DNA sequence: TGTGCCAGCAGCGTGGGGGATAGCAATCAGCCCCAGCATTTT. Its product reads: CASSVGDSNQPQHF. The sequence joins TRBV9 to TRBJ1-5; the D region possibly corresponds to TRBD1 (5 bases align). CDR1 SGDLS and CDR2 YYNGEE were looked up in the germline V gene. From the cysteine up to the phenylalanine, the CDR3 has a length of 14 residues. Of the read, only the CDR3 DNA is kept; its 42 bases are in frame from base 1. V lost 2 bases and J lost 0 bases; the stretch between them is 6 bases long.